A single sample is the source of the 9 T cell receptor beta chains below, sequenced in a study of T cell responses to AZD1222 COVID-19 vaccine. Sequencing used immunoSEQ multiplex PCR; TCRdb keeps in-frame clones, though not all of them. Of around 110,000 clones detected, 75% to 95% appear once; the ten largest clones hold around 5.9%. The material sequenced was peripheral blood, taken 28 days after the second AZD1222 dose. The receptors were sampled from an adult who received the AZD1222 COVID-19 vaccine.

This clone was recorded a few times. This chain links TRBV15 with TRBJ1-2, with D unclear. CDR1 and CDR2 from the germline V gene are LNHNV and YYDKDF (reference sequence). With 5 bases removed from V and 4 bases from J, the gap between germline ends came to 14 bases. This CDR3 region has 14 residues. The CDR3 DNA reads TGTGCCACCAGCCCCCCACGTGGCGGCTATGGCTACACCTTC. It yields the protein CATSPPRGGYGYTF.

In its sample, this clone was seen a few times. The J gene is TRBJ1-5, the V gene TRBV6-6; D possibly corresponds to TRBD1 (5 bases). The CDR3 has 16 amino acids. The V and J ends lost 0 bases and 6 bases respectively, with 15 bases between them. Germline-derived CDR1 and CDR2 are MNHNY and SVGAGI (reference sequence). The CDR3 DNA is TGTGCCAGCAGTTACTCTAGTCGACAGTTGACTCAGCCCCAGCATTTT. Protein: CASSYSSRQLTQPQHF.

This clone is a singleton in its sample. This rearrangement joins TRBV30 to TRBJ2-7; D is undetermined. The V gene lost 0 bases and the J gene lost 2 bases, with 11 bases spanning the gap. Germline V gene sequence: CDR1 GTSNPN, CDR2 SVGIG (reference sequence). The CDR3 runs to 14 residues. CDR3 nucleotide sequence: TGTGCCTGGAGTGTACGAGGCTTCACCTACGAGCAGTACTTC. Encoded protein: CAWSVRGFTYEQYF.

This chain connects TRBV10-2 to TRBJ2-5; D remains unclear. V was trimmed by 4 bases and J by 3 bases, leaving 12 bases between them. This CDR3 contains 14 residues. Germline CDR1 is WSHSY and CDR2 is SAAADI. The CDR3 DNA follows: TGCGCCAGCAGTGGAAGGGTCCTGGAAGAGACCCAGTACTTC. Encoded protein: CASSGRVLEETQYF.

V and J are TRBV19 and TRBJ2-7; D is possibly TRBD1 (6 bases). Germline V lookup: CDR1 LNHDA, CDR2 SQIVND (reference sequence). This CDR3 contains 11 residues. V lost 8 bases and J 6 bases, leaving 11 bases between the germline ends. The CDR3: CASGQSLEQYF. DNA for the CDR3: TGTGCCAGTGGACAGTCTCTCGAGCAGTACTTC.

The chain employs TRBV7-9 and TRBJ1-3, with TRBD1 matching over 8 bases. Unmatched junction bases numbered 4, after V lost 6 bases and J lost 0 bases. CDR3 length: 15 residues. Germline V CDR1 and CDR2: SEHNR, FQNEAQ (reference sequence). The CDR3 sequence: CASRRDRRSGNTIYF. For the CDR3, the DNA is TGTGCCAGCAGACGGGACAGGCGCTCTGGAAACACCATATATTTT.

The V and J genes are TRBV14 and TRBJ1-4; D remains unclear. This CDR3 has 14 amino acids. Trimming left V 3 bases short and J 7 bases short, with 12 bases between. Germline lookup yields CDR1 SGHDN and CDR2 FVKESK. CDR3: CASSQGRTIEKLFF. The DNA of the CDR3 is TGTGCCAGCAGCCAGGGGAGAACAATTGAAAAACTGTTTTTT.

The rearrangement joins TRBV4-3 to TRBJ1-4; D perhaps matches TRBD1 (5 bases). CDR3 length: 15 amino acids. Deletions cut 3 bases from V and 8 bases from J, with 16 bases between. Germline loops: CDR1 LGHNA, CDR2 YSLEER. CDR3 DNA sequence: TGCGCCAGCAGCCAGGGGGGGGTCGGTGGGGAAAAACTGTTTTTT. Amino acid sequence: CASSQGGVGGEKLFF.

V and J are TRBV30 and TRBJ1-2, with D unclear. CDR3 size: 15 residues. Per the germline V gene, CDR1 is GTSNPN and CDR2 is SVGIG (reference sequence). V was trimmed by 1 base and J by 4 bases, leaving 16 bases between them. The CDR3 protein is CAWSEQVGRFYGYTF. In DNA, the CDR3 is TGTGCCTGGAGTGAGCAGGTCGGGAGATTCTATGGCTACACCTTC.